The 5 T cell receptor beta chains below come from one sample, sequenced in a study of shared clonotypes between healthy human individuals. Profiling relied on immunoSEQ multiplex PCR, and the TCRdb table lists in-frame clones only, not all of them. Altogether some 2,000,000 clones are present, approximately 96% being singletons, with the ten largest covering about 0.13%. The specimen was naive CD4+ T cells sorted from blood. Subset denoted: CD45RA+ positively selected. The receptors were sampled from a man aged 18 to 30 in good health.

CDR3 in DNA: TGTGCCAGCTGGGTGGGCTCTGGAAACACCATATATTTT. Protein: CASWVGSGNTIYF. The chain is built from TRBV2 and TRBJ1-3; D gene ambiguous. Germline CDR1 is SNHLY and CDR2 is FYNNEI. The CDR3 runs to 13 residues. With 8 bases removed from V and 0 bases from J, the gap between germline ends came to 8 bases.

The rearrangement uses TRBV5-1 and TRBJ1-3; tentative D call: TRBD1 (6 bases). V lost 4 bases and J lost 0, with 14 bases in between. Germline values: CDR1 SGHRS, CDR2 YFSETQ. CDR3 size: 16 residues. As DNA, the CDR3 is TGCGCCAGCAGCGTGGGACACCGAACCTCTGGAAACACCATATATTTT. Translating it yields CASSVGHRTSGNTIYF.

The chain links TRBV27 to TRBJ2-7; TRBD1 agrees at 7 bases. CDR1 is MNHEY and CDR2 is SMNVEV in the germline V gene (reference sequence). CDR3 length equals 15 residues. V was pared by 5 bases and J by 0 bases, with 7 bases of the junction left unmatched. DNA of the CDR3: TGTGCCAGCAGTCCTGTGACAGGGAGCTCCTACGAGCAGTACTTC. This sequence encodes CASSPVTGSSYEQYF.

This rearrangement joins TRBV7-9 to TRBJ2-1; TRBD2 matches 8 bases. Per germline, CDR1 SEHNR and CDR2 FQNEAQ (reference sequence). With V trimmed by 5 bases and J by 4 bases, 10 bases remained unmatched. This CDR3 comprises 16 residues. The CDR3 DNA reads as TGTGCCAGCAGCCCCATAAAGCTAGCGGGTTACAATGAGCAGTTCTTC. Translated: CASSPIKLAGYNEQFF.

V gene TRBV6-5 combines with J gene TRBJ1-6, with D hard to call. The V end was cut by 5 bases, the J end by 11 bases, with 13 bases between. Germline V gene lookup returns CDR1 MNHEY and CDR2 SVGAGI. This CDR3 has 13 amino acids. CDR3 nucleotide sequence: TGTGCCAGCAGTGTAACTCGTAAAGCACCCCTCCACTTT. Its protein is CASSVTRKAPLHF.